The present entry profiles one TCR beta chain with its context. The data were taken from a study of regulatory and conventional T cells in RAG deficiency. The CDR3 length is 15 residues. Germline V lookup: CDR1 MNHEY, CDR2 SMNVEV (reference sequence). J gave up 6 bases and V 5 bases, and 9 bases lay outside the gene matches. Libraries were prepared by immunoSEQ multiplex PCR; TCRdb keeps only in-frame clonotypes and omits some of them. The data show 30,000 to 40,000 clones, with around nine tenths seen just once and roughly 15% held by the top ten. The same sample was also used in a study of regulatory T cells. In that study: The primer mix had 52 TRBV and 13 TRBJ primers.

The clonotype comes from a human donor in good health. The chain couples TRBV27 to TRBJ2-2; TRBD2 aligns across 7 bases. The specimen was CD8+ T cells sorted from blood. The CDR3 reads CASSLRLLASGELFF. CDR3 DNA sequence: TGTGCCAGCAGTCTAAGATTACTAGCGTCCGGGGAGCTGTTTTTT.